The 20 T cell receptor beta chains below come from one sample, sequenced in a study of T cell repertoires in cytomegalovirus infection. Each CDR3 protein gets one entry after TCRdb re-called the reads with MiXCR. The data show nearly 700,000 distinct CDR3 sequences, around 35% seen once. Their target antigens are unknown. Material: cultured PBMCs, obtained from culture after CMV antigen stimulation. These receptors all come from a human donor in good health (CMV status not recorded). Some clones in this sample may be carry-over from other donors' samples.

The chain joins TRBV5-1 to TRBJ2-3; 7 bases agree with TRBD2. V was pared by 3 bases and J by 4 bases, with 11 bases of the junction left unmatched. The CDR3 sequence is 16 residues long. Germline-derived CDR1 and CDR2 are SGHRS and YFSETQ. Here the CDR3 reads CASSSGLGGIADTQYF. The CDR3 region has the DNA TGCGCCAGCAGCTCAGGACTAGGCGGCATCGCAGATACGCAGTATTTT.

The table lists this clonotype with a count of one. V is TRBV24-1 and J is TRBJ2-3; D gene unclear. Between the trimmed V and J ends, which lost 2 bases and 0 bases, there was a span of 5 bases. Germline V lookup: CDR1 KGHDR, CDR2 SFDVKD. There are 14 residues in the CDR3. The CDR3 DNA reads as TGTGCCACCAGTGATTCCAGGAGCACAGATACGCAGTATTTT. Translation: CATSDSRSTDTQYF.

This clonotype was seen more than once but under ten times. The chain uses TRBV6-6 and TRBJ2-1; TRBD2 aligns across 7 bases. Germline V gives CDR1 MNHNY, CDR2 SVGAGI (reference sequence). Trimming cost V 2 bases and J 7 bases; bases outside gene matches: 8. The CDR3 length is 15 residues. The CDR3 DNA sequence: TGTGCCAGCAGTTACCATCGCGGGGGAGGTAATGAGCAGTTCTTC. The encoded protein is CASSYHRGGGNEQFF.

The CDR3 loop is CASSPTGLNYGYTF. The CDR3 DNA sequence: TGTGCCAGCAGTCCCACGGGACTCAACTATGGCTACACCTTC. The chain joins TRBV6-1 to TRBJ1-2, with TRBD1 as a possible D gene (5 bases). The germline V and J ends were trimmed by 5 bases and 2 bases, with 12 bases remaining between them. CDR1 is MNHNS and CDR2 is SASEGT in the germline V gene. This CDR3 contains 14 residues.

The V call is TRBV2, the J call TRBJ1-6, with TRBD1 matching 7 bases. V lost 7 bases and J lost 0; bases outside the gene matches: 6. Germline V lookup: CDR1 SNHLY, CDR2 FYNNEI. The CDR3 loop spans 16 amino acids. The CDR3 loop is CASKNQGDSYNSPLHF. The CDR3 region has the DNA TGTGCCAGCAAGAACCAGGGGGACTCCTATAATTCACCCCTCCACTTT.

This chain uses TRBV5-1 with TRBJ2-1; TRBD1 might be the D (6 bases). The ends were cut back, 4 bases at V and 5 bases at J, with 10 bases in the middle. Germline assignment: CDR1 SGHRS and CDR2 YFSETQ. This CDR3 has 13 residues. CDR3 nucleotides: TGCGCCAGCAGCACGGGACAACACAATGAGCAGTTCTTC. Residues: CASSTGQHNEQFF.

The J gene is TRBJ2-2, the V gene TRBV19; 9 nucleotides agree with TRBD1. V shed 5 bases and J 5 bases; nucleotides not matched to a gene: 15. Germline V gene sequence: CDR1 LNHDA, CDR2 SQIVND (reference sequence). This CDR3 region has 18 residues. CDR3 DNA: TGTGCCAGTAGTCTACCCCGCCCCGGGACAGGGAAAACCGGGGAGCTGTTTTTT. Its protein product is CASSLPRPGTGKTGELFF.

This clonotype was picked up one time. The rearrangement joins TRBV7-9 to TRBJ1-4, with D maybe TRBD1 (5 bases). The CDR3 length is 15 residues. The V gene's germline CDR1 is SEHNR and CDR2 FQNEAQ (reference sequence). V dropped 4 bases and J dropped 2 bases, with 11 bases sitting between them. The CDR3 DNA follows: TGTGCCAGCAGCTCCATCGGGGGGACTAATGAAAAACTGTTTTTT. Protein product: CASSSIGGTNEKLFF.

The sample holds many counts of this clonotype. The rearrangement joins TRBV7-2 to TRBJ2-7; TRBD2 matches 8 bases. The V segment lost 4 bases and the J segment 0 bases; nucleotides outside the gene matches: 8. In germline, CDR1 is SGHTA, CDR2 FQGNSA. There are 16 residues in the CDR3. The CDR3, as DNA: TGTGCCAGCAGCTCAAGGAGCGGGGGACCCTCCTACGAGCAGTACTTC. Amino acid sequence: CASSSRSGGPSYEQYF.

This clonotype was observed at least ten times. The rearrangement uses TRBV7-2 and TRBJ2-1; 12 positions agree with TRBD2. Germline trimming cut 2 bases from V and 0 bases from J; bases unmatched to any gene: 17. Per germline, CDR1 SGHTA and CDR2 FQGNSA. This CDR3 is 22 amino acids long. The CDR3 loop is CASSLLPPELAGGSSSYNEQFF. CDR3 DNA: TGTGCCAGCAGCTTACTGCCTCCCGAACTAGCGGGAGGCTCGAGCTCCTACAATGAGCAGTTCTTC.

This clonotype was found a few times. The chain employs TRBV7-2 and TRBJ1-4; D perhaps matches TRBD1 (5 bases). Germline CDR1 and CDR2: SGHTA and FQGNSA. Trimming removed 5 bases at V and 4 bases at J, with 17 bases between. The CDR3 loop spans 16 amino acids. In DNA form, the CDR3 reads TGTGCCAGCAGCCCGCGGTGGGGGGTTAATAATGAAAAACTGTTTTTT. Translating gives CASSPRWGVNNEKLFF.

The V call is TRBV12-3 or TRBV12-4, the J call TRBJ2-7, with unresolved D. The CDR3 is 10 residues long. Trimming cost V 10 bases and J 4 bases, with 8 bases left between them. The CDR3 spells CANPRYEQYF. In DNA, the CDR3 is TGTGCCAACCCGAGGTACGAGCAGTACTTC.

The chain carries TRBV20-1 and TRBJ1-1; perhaps TRBD1 as D (6 bases). The CDR3 is made up of 11 amino acids. Between the trimmed V and J ends, which lost 6 bases and 5 bases, there was a span of 10 bases. Germline CDR1 is DFQATT and CDR2 is SNEGSKA (reference sequence). The CDR3 DNA sequence: TGCAGTGCACCTGACAGGACTGAAGCTTTCTTT. The encoded protein is CSAPDRTEAFF.

The chain employs TRBV6-2 or TRBV6-3 and TRBJ2-1; TRBD1 aligns across 7 bases. The CDR3 is 14 amino acids. CDR1 is MNHEY, CDR2 SVGEGT, per germline. The ends lost 6 bases at V and 6 bases at J; junction bases unmatched: 8. The CDR3 protein is CASRKDRVGNEQFF. As DNA, the CDR3 is TGTGCCAGCAGGAAAGACAGGGTAGGCAATGAGCAGTTCTTC.

The V call is TRBV5-1, the J call TRBJ1-1; D unresolved. Per germline, CDR1 SGHRS and CDR2 YFSETQ. V lost 1 base and J lost 1, with 11 bases in between. The CDR3 is made up of 15 amino acids. In nucleotides, the CDR3 is TGCGCCAGCAGCTTGAAATCAGGACCGAACACTGAAGCTTTCTTT. Amino acid sequence: CASSLKSGPNTEAFF.

This clonotype was counted a few times. This chain links TRBV4-1 with TRBJ2-2, with D uncertain. The V end lost 6 bases, the J end lost 0 bases, and 14 bases lay between the germline ends. CDR1 is MGHRA, CDR2 YSYEKL, per germline. The CDR3 sequence is 16 residues long. The CDR3 spells CASREGWTANTGELFF. Here the CDR3 DNA reads TGCGCCAGCAGGGAAGGCTGGACCGCGAACACCGGGGAGCTGTTTTTT.

This clonotype appeared a few times. The chain carries TRBV2 and TRBJ1-1; a weak D match, TRBD1 (6 bases). Germline-derived CDR1 and CDR2 are SNHLY and FYNNEI. Trimming removed 8 bases at V and 8 bases at J, with 12 bases between. CDR3 size: 11 residues. The CDR3: CASLGATEAFF. Here the CDR3 DNA reads TGTGCCAGCCTGGGGGCCACCGAAGCTTTCTTT. Full variable domain (remainder filled in from reference TRBV2 and TRBJ1-1): EPEVTQTPSHQVTQMGQEVILRCVPISNHLYFYWYRQILGQKVEFLVSFYNNEISEKSEIFDDQFSVERPDGSNFTLKIRSTKLEDSAMYFCASLGATEAFFGQGTRLTVV.

The chain uses TRBV20-1 and TRBJ2-5; D unclear. Germline V gene sequence: CDR1 DFQATT, CDR2 SNEGSKA (reference sequence). Trimming pared 5 bases from V and 4 bases from J, leaving 14 bases between. The CDR3 contains 13 residues. CDR3 sequence (DNA): TGCAGTGCTGAGAGAGGCGCCGGAGAGACCCAGTACTTC. Translated: CSAERGAGETQYF.

The J gene is TRBJ2-1, the V gene TRBV20-1; 11 bases match TRBD2. The CDR3 totals 16 residues. V trimming: 0 bases; J trimming: 7 bases; junction bases outside the gene matches: 8. Germline V lookup: CDR1 DFQATT, CDR2 SNEGSKA (reference sequence). The DNA for the CDR3 is TGCAGTGCTAGAGATACCCGCCCTAGCGGGAGGAATGAGCAGTTCTTC. Protein: CSARDTRPSGRNEQFF.

This clonotype was picked up a small number of times. The V gene is TRBV12-3 or TRBV12-4, the J gene TRBJ2-7, with D unclear. The CDR3 has 12 residues. V was clipped by 3 bases and J by 4 bases, with 7 bases between them. CDR3 region: CASSFKWYEQYF. The CDR3 coding sequence is TGTGCCAGCAGTTTTAAATGGTACGAGCAGTACTTC.